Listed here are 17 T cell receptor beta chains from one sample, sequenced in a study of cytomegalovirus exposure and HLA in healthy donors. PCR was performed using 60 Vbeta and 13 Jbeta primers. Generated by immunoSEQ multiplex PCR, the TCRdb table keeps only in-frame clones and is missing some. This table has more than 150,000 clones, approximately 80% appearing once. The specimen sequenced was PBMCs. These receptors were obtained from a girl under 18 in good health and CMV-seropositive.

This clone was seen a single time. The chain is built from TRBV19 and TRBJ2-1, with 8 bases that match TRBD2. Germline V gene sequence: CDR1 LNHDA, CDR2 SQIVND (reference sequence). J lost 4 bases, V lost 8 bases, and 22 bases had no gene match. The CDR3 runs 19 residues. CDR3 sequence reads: CASVGPSGGSGGIYNEQFF. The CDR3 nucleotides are TGTGCCAGTGTGGGACCAAGCGGGGGATCGGGGGGGATTTACAATGAGCAGTTCTTC.

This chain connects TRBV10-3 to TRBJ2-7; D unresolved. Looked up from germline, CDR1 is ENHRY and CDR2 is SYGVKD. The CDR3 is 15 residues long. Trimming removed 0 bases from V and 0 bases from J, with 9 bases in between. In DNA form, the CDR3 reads TGTGCCATCAGTGAGTCGACACCTGGCTCCTACGAGCAGTACTTC. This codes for CAISESTPGSYEQYF.

As DNA, the CDR3 is TGTGCCAGCAGCTCGTATTCGGGACAGGGGGCCTATGGCTACACCTTC. It translates to CASSSYSGQGAYGYTF. J is TRBJ1-2 and V is TRBV7-6; 12 bases map to TRBD1. The CDR3 is made up of 16 amino acids. V lost 4 bases to trimming and J lost 4 bases; unmatched junction nucleotides: 7. Germline V CDR1 and CDR2: SGHVS, FNYEAQ. Variable domain in full (rest from reference TRBV7-6 and TRBJ1-2): GAGVSQSPRYKVTKRGQDVALRCDPISGHVSLYWYRQALGQGPEFLTYFNYEAQQDKSGLPNDRFSAERPEGSISTLTIQRTEQRDSAMYRCASSSYSGQGAYGYTFGSGTRLTVV.

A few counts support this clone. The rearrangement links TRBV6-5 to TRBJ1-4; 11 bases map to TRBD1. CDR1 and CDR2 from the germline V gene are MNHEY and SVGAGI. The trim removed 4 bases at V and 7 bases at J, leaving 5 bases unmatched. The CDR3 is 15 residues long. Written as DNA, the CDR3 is TGTGCCAGCAGTTTGTTTGGGACAGGGGGTGAAAAACTGTTTTTT. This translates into CASSLFGTGGEKLFF.

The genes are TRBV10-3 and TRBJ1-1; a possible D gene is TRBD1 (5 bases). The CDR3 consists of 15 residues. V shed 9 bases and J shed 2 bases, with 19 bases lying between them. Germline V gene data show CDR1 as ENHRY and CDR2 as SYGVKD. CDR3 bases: TGTGCCATTAGCCAAAGAGGGAGGGGCAACACTGAAGCTTTCTTT. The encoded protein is CAISQRGRGNTEAFF.

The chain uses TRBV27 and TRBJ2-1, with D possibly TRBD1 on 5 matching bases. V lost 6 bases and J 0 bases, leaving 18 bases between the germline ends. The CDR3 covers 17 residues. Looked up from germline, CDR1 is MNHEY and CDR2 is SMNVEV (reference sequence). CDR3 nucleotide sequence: TGTGCCAGCAGCCCCCTCCCCGACAGCTTCTCCTACAATGAGCAGTTCTTC. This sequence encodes CASSPLPDSFSYNEQFF.

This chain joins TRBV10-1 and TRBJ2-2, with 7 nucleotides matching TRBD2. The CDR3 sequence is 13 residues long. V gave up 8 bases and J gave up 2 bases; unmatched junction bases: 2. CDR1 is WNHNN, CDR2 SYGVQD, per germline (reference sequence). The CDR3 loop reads CASGTTNTGELFF. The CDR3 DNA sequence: TGCGCCAGCGGGACTACCAACACCGGGGAGCTGTTTTTT.

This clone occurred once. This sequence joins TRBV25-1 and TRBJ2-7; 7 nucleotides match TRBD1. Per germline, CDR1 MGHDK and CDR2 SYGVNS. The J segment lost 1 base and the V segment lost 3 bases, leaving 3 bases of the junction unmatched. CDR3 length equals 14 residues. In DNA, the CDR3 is TGTGCCAGCAGTGAGAAGGACAGGTCCTACGAGCAGTACTTC. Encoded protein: CASSEKDRSYEQYF.

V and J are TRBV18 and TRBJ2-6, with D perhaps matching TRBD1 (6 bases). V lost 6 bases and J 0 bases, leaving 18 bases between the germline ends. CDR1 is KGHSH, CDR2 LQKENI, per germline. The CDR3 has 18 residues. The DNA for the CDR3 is TGTGCCAGCTCCTGGTCAAGCCAGGGGAGCTCTGGGGCCAACGTCCTGACTTTC. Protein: CASSWSSQGSSGANVLTF.

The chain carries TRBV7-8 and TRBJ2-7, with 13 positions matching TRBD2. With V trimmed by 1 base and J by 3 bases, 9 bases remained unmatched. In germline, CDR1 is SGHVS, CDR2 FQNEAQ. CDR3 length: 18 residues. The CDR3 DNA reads TGTGCCAGCAGCTTAGGGACTAGCGGGAGTGGATTCCGCTACGAGCAGTACTTC. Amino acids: CASSLGTSGSGFRYEQYF. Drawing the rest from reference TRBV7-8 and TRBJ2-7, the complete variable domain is GAGVSQSPRYKVAKRGQDVALRCDPISGHVSLFWYQQALGQGPEFLTYFQNEAQLDKSGLPSDRFFAERPEGSVSTLKIQRTQQEDSAVYLCASSLGTSGSGFRYEQYFGPGTRLTVT.

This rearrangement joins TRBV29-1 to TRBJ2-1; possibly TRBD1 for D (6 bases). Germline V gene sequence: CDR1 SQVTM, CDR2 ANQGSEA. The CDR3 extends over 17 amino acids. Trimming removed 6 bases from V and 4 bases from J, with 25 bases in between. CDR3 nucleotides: TGCAGCGTCCCTCCTGATCCGACAGGACAAATATACAATGAGCAGTTCTTC. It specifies CSVPPDPTGQIYNEQFF.

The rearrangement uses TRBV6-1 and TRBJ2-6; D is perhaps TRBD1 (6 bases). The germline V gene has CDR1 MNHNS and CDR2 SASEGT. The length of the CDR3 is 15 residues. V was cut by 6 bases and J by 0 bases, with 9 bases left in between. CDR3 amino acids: CASSTGNSGANVLTF. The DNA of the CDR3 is TGTGCCAGCAGCACAGGGAACTCTGGGGCCAACGTCCTGACTTTC.

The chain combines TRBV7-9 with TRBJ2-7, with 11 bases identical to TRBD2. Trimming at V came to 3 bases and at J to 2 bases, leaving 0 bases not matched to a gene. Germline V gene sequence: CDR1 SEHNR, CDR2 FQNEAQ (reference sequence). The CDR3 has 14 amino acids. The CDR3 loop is CASSLGLAAYEQYF. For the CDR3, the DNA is TGTGCCAGCAGCTTGGGACTAGCGGCCTACGAGCAGTACTTC.

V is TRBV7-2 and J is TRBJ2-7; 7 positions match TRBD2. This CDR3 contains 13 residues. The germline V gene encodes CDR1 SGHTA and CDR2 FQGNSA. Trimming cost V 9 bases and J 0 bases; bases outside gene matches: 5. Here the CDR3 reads CASTKRDSYEQYF. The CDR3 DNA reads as TGTGCCAGTACCAAGCGGGACTCCTACGAGCAGTACTTC.

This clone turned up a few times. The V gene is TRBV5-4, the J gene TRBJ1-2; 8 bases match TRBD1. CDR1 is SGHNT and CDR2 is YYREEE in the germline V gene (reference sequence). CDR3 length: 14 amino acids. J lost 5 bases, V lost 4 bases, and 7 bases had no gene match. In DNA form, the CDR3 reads TGTGCCAGCAGCGGCTCGGACAGGGCTTATGGCTACACCTTC. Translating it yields CASSGSDRAYGYTF.

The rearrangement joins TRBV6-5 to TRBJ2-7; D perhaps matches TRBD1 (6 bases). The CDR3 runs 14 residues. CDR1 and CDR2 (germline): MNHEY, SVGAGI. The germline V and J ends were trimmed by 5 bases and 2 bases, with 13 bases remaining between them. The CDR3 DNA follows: TGTGCCAGCAGTCCGGACAGAATCCCCTACGAGCAGTACTTC. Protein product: CASSPDRIPYEQYF.

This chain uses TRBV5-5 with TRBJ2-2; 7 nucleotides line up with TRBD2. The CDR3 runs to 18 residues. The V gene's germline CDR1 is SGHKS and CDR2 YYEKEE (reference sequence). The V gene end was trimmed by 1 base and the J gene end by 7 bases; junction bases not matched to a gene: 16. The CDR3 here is CASSLRAGRTGGGGELFF. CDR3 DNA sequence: TGTGCCAGCAGCTTGAGAGCGGGACGCACCGGGGGAGGCGGGGAGCTGTTTTTT.